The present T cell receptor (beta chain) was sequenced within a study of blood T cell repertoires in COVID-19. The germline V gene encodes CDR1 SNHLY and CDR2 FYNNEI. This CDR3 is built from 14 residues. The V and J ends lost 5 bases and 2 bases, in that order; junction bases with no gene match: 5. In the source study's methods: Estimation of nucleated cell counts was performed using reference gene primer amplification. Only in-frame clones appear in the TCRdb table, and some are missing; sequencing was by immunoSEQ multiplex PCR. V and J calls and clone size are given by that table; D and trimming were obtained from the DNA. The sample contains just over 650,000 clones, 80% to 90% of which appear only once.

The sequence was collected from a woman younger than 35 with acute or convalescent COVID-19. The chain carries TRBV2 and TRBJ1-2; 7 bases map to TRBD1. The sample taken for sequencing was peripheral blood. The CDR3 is CASSPDRINYGYTF. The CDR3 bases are TGTGCCAGCAGTCCGGACAGGATCAACTATGGCTACACCTTC. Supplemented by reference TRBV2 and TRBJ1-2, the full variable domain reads EPEVTQTPSHQVTQMGQEVILRCVPISNHLYFYWYRQILGQKVEFLVSFYNNEISEKSEIFDDQFSVERPDGSNFTLKIRSTKLEDSAMYFCASSPDRINYGYTFGSGTRLTVV.